This T cell receptor beta chain was sequenced in a study of blood T cell repertoires in COVID-19. For the study at large: COVID-19 samples collected from the United States, Italy and Spain covered acute and convalescent phases. T cells, B-cell-depleted T cells, or PBMCs provided the cDNA or gDNA that served as material.

V was cut by 3 bases and J by 5 bases, with 11 bases left in between. Looked up from germline, CDR1 is MNHEY and CDR2 is SMNVEV (reference sequence). CDR3 length: 13 residues. In the original workflow: From reference gene primer amplification, estimates of nucleated cell counts were derived. Method: immunoSEQ multiplex PCR; TCRdb's copy keeps in-frame clones and lacks some. V and J calls and clone size follow that table, whereas D and trimming were derived from the DNA. The sample consists of some 140,000 clones, approximately 85% of them appearing once. The V and J genes are TRBV27 and TRBJ2-7; D uncertain. The TCR was taken from a man aged 55 to 70 with COVID-19, enrolled during active disease. The sequenced sample consisted of peripheral blood. The CDR3 DNA follows: TGTGCCAGCAGTTTCTCTCGAGATCACGAGCAGTACTTC. Encoded protein: CASSFSRDHEQYF.